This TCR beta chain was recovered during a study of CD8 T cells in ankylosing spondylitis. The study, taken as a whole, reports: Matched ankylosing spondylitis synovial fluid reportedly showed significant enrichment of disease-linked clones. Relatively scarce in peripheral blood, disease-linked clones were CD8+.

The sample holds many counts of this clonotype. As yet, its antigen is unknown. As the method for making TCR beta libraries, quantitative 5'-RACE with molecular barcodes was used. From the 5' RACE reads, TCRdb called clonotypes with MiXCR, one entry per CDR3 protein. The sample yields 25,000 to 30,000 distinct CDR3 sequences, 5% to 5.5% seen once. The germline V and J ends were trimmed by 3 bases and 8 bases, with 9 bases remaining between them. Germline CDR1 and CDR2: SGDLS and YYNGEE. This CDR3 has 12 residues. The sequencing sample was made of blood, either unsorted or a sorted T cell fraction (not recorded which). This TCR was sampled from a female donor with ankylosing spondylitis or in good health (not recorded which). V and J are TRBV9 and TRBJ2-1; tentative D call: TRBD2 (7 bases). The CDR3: CASSGGGYEQFF. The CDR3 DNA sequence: TGTGCCAGCAGCGGGGGGGGCTATGAGCAGTTCTTC. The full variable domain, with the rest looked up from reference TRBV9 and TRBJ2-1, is DSGVTQTPKHLITATGQRVTLRCSPRSGDLSVYWYQQSLDQGLQFLIQYYNGEERAKGNILERFSAQQFPDLHSELNLSSLELGDSALYFCASSGGGYEQFFGPGTRLTVL.